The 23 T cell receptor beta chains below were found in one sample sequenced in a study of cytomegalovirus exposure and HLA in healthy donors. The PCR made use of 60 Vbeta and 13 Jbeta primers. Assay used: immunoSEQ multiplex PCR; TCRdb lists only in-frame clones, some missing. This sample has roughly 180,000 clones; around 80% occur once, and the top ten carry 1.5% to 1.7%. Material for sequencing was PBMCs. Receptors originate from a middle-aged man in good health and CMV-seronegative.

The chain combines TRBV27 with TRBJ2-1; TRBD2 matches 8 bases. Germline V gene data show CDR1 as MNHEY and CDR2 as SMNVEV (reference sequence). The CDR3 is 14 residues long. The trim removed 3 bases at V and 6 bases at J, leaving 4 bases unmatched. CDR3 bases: TGTGCCAGCAGTTTTACCGGGACTAGCAATGAGCAGTTCTTC. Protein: CASSFTGTSNEQFF.

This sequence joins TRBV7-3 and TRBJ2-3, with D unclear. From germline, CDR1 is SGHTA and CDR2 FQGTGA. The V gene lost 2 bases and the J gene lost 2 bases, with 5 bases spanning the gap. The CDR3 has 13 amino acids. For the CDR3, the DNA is TGTGCCAGCAGCTTAGAGCACACAGATACGCAGTATTTT. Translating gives CASSLEHTDTQYF.

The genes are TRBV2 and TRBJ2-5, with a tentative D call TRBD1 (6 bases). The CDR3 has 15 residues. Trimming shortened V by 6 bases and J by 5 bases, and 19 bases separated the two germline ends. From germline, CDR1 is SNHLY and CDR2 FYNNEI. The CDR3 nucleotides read TGTGCCAGCAGCGATGGGGGACACCAGTCGGAGACCCAGTACTTC. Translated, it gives CASSDGGHQSETQYF.

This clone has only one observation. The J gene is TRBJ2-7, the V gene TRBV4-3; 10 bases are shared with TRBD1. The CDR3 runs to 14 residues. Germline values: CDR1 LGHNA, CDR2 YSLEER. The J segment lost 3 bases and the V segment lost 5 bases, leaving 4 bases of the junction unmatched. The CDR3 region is CASSGDRGYYEQYF. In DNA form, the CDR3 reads TGCGCCAGCAGCGGGGACAGGGGCTACTACGAGCAGTACTTC.

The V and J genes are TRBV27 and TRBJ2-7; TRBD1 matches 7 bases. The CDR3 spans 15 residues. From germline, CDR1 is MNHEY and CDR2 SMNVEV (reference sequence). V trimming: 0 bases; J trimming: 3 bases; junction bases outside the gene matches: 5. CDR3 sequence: CASSLSPTGIYEQYF. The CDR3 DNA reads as TGTGCCAGCAGTTTATCGCCGACAGGGATCTACGAGCAGTACTTC.

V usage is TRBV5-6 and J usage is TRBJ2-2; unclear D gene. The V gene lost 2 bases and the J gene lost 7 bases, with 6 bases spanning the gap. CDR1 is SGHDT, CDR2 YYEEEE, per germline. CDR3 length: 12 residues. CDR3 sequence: CASSFQVGELFF. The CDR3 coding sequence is TGTGCCAGCAGCTTCCAGGTCGGGGAGCTGTTTTTT. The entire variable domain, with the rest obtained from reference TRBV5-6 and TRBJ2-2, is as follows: DAGVTQSPTHLIKTRGQQVTLRCSPKSGHDTVSWYQQALGQGPQFIFQYYEEEERQRGNFPDRFSGHQFPNYSSELNVNALLLGDSALYLCASSFQVGELFFGEGSRLTVL.

CDR3 sequence reads: CASSYSASGAYEQYF. CDR3 nucleotides: TGTGCCAGCAGTTACAGCGCTAGCGGAGCCTACGAGCAGTACTTC. The J gene is TRBJ2-7, the V gene TRBV6-5, with TRBD2 matching 7 bases. There are 15 residues in the CDR3. V was pared by 2 bases and J by 2 bases, with 6 bases of the junction left unmatched. CDR1 is MNHEY and CDR2 is SVGAGI in the germline V gene.

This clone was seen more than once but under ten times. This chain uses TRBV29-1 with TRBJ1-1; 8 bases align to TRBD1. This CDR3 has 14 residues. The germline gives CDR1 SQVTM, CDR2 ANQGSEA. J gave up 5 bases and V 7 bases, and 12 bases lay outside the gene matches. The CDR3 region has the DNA TGCAGCGGCCATTTACAGGGGGGGGTTACTGAAGCTTTCTTT. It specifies CSGHLQGGVTEAFF.

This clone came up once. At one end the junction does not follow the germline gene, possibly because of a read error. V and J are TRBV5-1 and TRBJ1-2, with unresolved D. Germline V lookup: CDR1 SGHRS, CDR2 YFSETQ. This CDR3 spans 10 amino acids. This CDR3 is CASSLVRVLF. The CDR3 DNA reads TGCGCCAGCAGCTTGGTCCGGGTCCTCTTC.

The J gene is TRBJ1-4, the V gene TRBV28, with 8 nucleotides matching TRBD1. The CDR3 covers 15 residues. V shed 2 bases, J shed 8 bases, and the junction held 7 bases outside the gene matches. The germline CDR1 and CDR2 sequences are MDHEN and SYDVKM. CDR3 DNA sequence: TGTGCCAGCAGTTTACGGGAACAGGGGGACGAAAAACTGTTTTTT. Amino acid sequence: CASSLREQGDEKLFF.

The CDR3 spells CASSKQGLGGGYTF. As DNA, the CDR3 is TGTGCCAGCAGCAAACAAGGCTTGGGAGGAGGCTACACCTTC. The chain uses TRBV5-4 and TRBJ1-2; no firm D call. V shed 4 bases and J shed 8 bases, with 18 bases lying between them. The CDR3 has 14 residues. In germline, CDR1 is SGHNT, CDR2 YYREEE (reference sequence).

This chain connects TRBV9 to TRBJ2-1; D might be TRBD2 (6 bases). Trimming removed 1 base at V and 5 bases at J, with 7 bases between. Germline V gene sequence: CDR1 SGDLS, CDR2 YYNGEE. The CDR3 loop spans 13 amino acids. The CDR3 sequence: CASSVQRDNEQFF. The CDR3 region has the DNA TGTGCCAGCAGCGTACAGCGGGACAATGAGCAGTTCTTC.

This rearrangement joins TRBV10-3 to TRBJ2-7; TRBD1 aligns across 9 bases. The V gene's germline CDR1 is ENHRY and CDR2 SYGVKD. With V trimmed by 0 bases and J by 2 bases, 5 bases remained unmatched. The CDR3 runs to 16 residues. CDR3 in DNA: TGTGCCATCAGTGAGTCGAGGGACAGGGTTACCTACGAGCAGTACTTC. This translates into CAISESRDRVTYEQYF.

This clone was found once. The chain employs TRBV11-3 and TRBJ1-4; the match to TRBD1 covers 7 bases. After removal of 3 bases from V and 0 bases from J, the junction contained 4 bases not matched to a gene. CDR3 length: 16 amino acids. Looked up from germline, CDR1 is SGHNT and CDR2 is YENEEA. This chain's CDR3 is CASSLGTASTNEKLFF. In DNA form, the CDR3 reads TGTGCCAGCAGCTTGGGGACAGCTTCAACTAATGAAAAACTGTTTTTT.

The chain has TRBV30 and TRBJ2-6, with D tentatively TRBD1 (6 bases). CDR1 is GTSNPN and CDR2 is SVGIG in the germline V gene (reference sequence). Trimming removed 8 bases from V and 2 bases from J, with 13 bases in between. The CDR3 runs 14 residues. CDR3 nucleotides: TGTGCCCAATTAGGGGGAACTGGGGCCAACGTCCTGACTTTC. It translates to CAQLGGTGANVLTF. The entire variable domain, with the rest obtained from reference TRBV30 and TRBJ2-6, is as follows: SQTIHQWPATLVQPVGSPLSLECTVEGTSNPNLYWYRQAAGRGLQLLFYSVGIGQISSEVPQNLSASRPQDRQFILSSKKLLLSDSGFYLCAQLGGTGANVLTFGAGSRLTVL.

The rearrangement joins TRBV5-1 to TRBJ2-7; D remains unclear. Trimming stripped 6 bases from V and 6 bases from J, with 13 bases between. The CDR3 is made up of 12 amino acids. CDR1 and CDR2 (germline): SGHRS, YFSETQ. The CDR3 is CASTDNGSEQYF. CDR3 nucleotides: TGCGCCAGCACCGACAATGGAAGCGAGCAGTACTTC.

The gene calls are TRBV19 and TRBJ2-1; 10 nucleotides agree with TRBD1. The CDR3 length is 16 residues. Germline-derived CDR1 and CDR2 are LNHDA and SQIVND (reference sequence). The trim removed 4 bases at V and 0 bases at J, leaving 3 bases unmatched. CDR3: CASSTGQGGSYNEQFF. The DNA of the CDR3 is TGTGCCAGTAGTACCGGACAGGGGGGCTCCTACAATGAGCAGTTCTTC.

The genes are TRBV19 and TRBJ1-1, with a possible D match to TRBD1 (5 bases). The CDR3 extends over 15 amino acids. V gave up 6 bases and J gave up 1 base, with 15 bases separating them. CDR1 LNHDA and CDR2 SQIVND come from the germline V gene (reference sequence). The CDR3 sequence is CASRGWGRENTEAFF. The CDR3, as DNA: TGTGCCAGTAGGGGCTGGGGCAGGGAGAACACTGAAGCTTTCTTT.

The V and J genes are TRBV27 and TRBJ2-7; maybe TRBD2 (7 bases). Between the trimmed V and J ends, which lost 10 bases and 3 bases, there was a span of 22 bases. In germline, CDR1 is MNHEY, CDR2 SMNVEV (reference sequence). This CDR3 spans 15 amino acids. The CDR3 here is CATHPTRGGLYEQYF. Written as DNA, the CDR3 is TGTGCCACCCACCCCACAAGGGGGGGCCTCTACGAGCAGTACTTC.

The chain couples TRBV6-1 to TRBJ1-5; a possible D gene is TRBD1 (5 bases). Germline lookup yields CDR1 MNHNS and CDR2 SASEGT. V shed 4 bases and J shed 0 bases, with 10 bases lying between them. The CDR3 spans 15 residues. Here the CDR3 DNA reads TGTGCCAGCAGTGGACAGTTAATTAGCAATCAGCCCCAGCATTTT. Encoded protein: CASSGQLISNQPQHF.

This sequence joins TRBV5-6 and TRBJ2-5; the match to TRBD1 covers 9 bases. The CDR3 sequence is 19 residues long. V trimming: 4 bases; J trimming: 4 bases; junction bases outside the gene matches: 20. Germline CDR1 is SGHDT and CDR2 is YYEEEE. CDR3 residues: CASSPTFLTGTGRVETQYF. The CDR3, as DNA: TGTGCCAGCAGCCCTACCTTCCTTACCGGGACAGGGAGGGTAGAGACCCAGTACTTC. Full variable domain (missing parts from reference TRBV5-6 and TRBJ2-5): DAGVTQSPTHLIKTRGQQVTLRCSPKSGHDTVSWYQQALGQGPQFIFQYYEEEERQRGNFPDRFSGHQFPNYSSELNVNALLLGDSALYLCASSPTFLTGTGRVETQYFGPGTRLLVL.

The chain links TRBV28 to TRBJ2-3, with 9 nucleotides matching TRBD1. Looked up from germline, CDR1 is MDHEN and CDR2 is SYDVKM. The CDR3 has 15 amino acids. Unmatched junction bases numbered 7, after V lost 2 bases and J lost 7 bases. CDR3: CASSLTGGRHNTQYF. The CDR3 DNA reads TGTGCCAGCAGTTTAACAGGGGGCAGGCACAATACGCAGTATTTT. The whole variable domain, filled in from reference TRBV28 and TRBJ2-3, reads DVKVTQSSRYLVKRTGEKVFLECVQDMDHENMFWYRQDPGLGLRLIYFSYDVKMKEKGDIPEGYSVSREKKERFSLILESASTNQTSMYLCASSLTGGRHNTQYFGPGTRLTVL.

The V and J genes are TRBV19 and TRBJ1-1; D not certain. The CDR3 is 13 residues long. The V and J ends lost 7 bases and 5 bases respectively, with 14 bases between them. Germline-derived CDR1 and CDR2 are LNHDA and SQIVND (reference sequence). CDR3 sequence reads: CASNEGLRTEAFF. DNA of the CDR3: TGTGCCAGTAATGAGGGCTTGCGGACTGAAGCTTTCTTT.